This T cell receptor beta chain originates from a study of T cell responses to AZD1222 COVID-19 vaccine. Timing groups of about 4 and about 12 weeks for second doses were pooled. Study conclusions and caveats: Dominant CD4 TCR responses targeted spike regions 160-218 and 743-854. Sampling that yielded the repertoires occurred only after the peak T cell response. Nearly half of unique spike-specific TCRs reportedly avoided B.1.351 and B.1.1.7 mutated regions.

Germline-derived CDR1 and CDR2 are SGHTA and FQGNSA. This CDR3 is built from 15 residues. V shed 5 bases and J 2 bases; nucleotides not matched to a gene: 3. On this clone: Its cognate antigen is unknown.

This table comes from immunoSEQ multiplex PCR, and its TCRdb copy is limited to in-frame clones, with some not included. The sample contains around 140,000 clones, around 93% of which appear only once. The rearrangement uses TRBV7-2 and TRBJ2-2; 9 positions match TRBD2. This clonotype originated in an adult who received the AZD1222 COVID-19 vaccine. This material consisted of peripheral blood, taken 28 days after the second AZD1222 dose. This CDR3 reads CASSLTSGNTGELFF. CDR3 sequence (DNA): TGTGCCAGCAGCCTGACTAGCGGAAACACCGGGGAGCTGTTTTTT.